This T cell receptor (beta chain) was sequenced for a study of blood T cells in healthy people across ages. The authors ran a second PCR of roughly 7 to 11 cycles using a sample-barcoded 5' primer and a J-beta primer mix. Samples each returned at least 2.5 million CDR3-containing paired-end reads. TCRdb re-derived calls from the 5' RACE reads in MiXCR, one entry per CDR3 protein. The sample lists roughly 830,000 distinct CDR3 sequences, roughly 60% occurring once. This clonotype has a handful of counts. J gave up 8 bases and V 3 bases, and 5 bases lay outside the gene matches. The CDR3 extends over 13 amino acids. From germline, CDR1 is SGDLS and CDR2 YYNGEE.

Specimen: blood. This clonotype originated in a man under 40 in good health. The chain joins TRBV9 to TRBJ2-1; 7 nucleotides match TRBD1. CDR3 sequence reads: CASSALQGDEQFF. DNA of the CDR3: TGTGCCAGCAGCGCCCTTCAGGGGGATGAGCAGTTCTTC.